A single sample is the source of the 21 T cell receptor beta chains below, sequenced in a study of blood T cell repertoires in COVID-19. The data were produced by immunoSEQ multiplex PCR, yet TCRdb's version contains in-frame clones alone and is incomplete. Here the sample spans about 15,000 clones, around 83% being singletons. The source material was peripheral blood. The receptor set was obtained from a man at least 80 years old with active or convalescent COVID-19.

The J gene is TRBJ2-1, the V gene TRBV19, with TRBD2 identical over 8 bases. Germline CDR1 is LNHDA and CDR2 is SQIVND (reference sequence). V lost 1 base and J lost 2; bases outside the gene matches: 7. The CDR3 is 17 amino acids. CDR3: CASSIGIRGGPYNEQFF. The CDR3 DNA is TGTGCCAGTAGTATAGGGATACGGGGGGGCCCCTACAATGAGCAGTTCTTC.

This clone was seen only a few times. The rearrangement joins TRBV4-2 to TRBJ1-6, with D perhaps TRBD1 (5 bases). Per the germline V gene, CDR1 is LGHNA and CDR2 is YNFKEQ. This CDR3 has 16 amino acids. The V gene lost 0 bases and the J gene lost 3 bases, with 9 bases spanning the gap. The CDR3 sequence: CASSQDWQGYNSPLHF. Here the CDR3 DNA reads TGTGCCAGCAGCCAAGATTGGCAGGGCTATAATTCACCCCTCCACTTT.

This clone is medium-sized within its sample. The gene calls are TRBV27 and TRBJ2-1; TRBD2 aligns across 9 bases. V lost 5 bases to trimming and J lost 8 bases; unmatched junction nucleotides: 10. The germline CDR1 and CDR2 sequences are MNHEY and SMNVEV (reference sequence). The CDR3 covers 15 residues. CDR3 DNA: TGTGCCAGCAGTATAATAGCGGGGGCGTCTGATGAGCAGTTCTTC. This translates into CASSIIAGASDEQFF.

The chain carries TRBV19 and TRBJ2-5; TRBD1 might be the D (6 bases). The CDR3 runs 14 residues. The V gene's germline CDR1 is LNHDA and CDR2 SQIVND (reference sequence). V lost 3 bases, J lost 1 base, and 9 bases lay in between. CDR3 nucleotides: TGTGCCAGTAGTATTCAGGGGTTCCAAGAGACCCAGTACTTC. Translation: CASSIQGFQETQYF.

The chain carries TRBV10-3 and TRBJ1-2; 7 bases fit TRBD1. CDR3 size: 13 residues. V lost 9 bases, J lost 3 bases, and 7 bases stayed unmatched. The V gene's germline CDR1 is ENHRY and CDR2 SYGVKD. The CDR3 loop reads CAIRGGWDYGYTF. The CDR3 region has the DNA TGTGCCATTCGAGGGGGCTGGGACTATGGCTACACCTTC.

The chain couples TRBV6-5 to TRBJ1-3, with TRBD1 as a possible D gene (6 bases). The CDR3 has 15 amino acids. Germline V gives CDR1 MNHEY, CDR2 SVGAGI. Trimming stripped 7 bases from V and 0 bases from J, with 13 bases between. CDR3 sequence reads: CASTVAGDSGNTIYF. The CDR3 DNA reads TGTGCCAGCACGGTGGCAGGGGACTCTGGAAACACCATATATTTT.

CDR3 amino acids: CASSQGHTEAFF. The CDR3, as DNA: TGTGCCAGCAGTCAGGGCCACACTGAAGCTTTCTTT. The chain combines TRBV7-8 with TRBJ1-1, with D maybe TRBD1 (5 bases). Germline lookup yields CDR1 SGHVS and CDR2 FQNEAQ. CDR3 length equals 12 residues. The ends were cut back, 6 bases at V and 3 bases at J, with 8 bases in the middle.

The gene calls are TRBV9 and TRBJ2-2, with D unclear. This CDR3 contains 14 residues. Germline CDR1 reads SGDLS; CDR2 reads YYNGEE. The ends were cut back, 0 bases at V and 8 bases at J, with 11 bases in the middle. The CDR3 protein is CASSVAAIGGELFF. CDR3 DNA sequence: TGTGCCAGCAGCGTAGCGGCAATCGGGGGGGAGCTGTTTTTT.

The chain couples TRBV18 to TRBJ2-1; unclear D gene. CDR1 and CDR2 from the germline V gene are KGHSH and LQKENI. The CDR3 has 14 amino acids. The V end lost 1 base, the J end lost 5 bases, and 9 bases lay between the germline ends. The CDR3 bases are TGTGCCAGCTCACCACGGGCAGCTAACAATGAGCAGTTCTTC. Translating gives CASSPRAANNEQFF.

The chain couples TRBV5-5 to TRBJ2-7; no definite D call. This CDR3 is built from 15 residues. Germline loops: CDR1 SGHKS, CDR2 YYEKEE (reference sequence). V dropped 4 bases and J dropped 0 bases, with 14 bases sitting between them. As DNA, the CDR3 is TGTGCCAGCAGCCCGGAAAGCTGGAGCTCCTACGAGCAGTACTTC. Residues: CASSPESWSSYEQYF.

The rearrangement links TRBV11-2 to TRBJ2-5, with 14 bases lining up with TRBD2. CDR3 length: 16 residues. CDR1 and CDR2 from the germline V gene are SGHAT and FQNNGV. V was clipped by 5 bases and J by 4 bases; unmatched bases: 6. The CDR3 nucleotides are TGTGCCAGCAGCGCGACTAGCGGGGGGGCCGGAGAGACCCAGTACTTC. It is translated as CASSATSGGAGETQYF.

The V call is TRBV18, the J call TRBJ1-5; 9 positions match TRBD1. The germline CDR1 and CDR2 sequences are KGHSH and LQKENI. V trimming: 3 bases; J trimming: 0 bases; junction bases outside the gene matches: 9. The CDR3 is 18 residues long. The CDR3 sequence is CASSPTGTGILSNQPQHF. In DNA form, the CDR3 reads TGTGCCAGCTCACCTACCGGGACAGGGATACTTAGCAATCAGCCCCAGCATTTT.

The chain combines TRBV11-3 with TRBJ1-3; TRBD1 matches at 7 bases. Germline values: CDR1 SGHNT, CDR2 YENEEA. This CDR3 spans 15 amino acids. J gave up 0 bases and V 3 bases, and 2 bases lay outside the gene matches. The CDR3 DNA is TGTGCCAGCAGCTTTGGACAGGTCTCTGGAAACACCATATATTTT. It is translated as CASSFGQVSGNTIYF.

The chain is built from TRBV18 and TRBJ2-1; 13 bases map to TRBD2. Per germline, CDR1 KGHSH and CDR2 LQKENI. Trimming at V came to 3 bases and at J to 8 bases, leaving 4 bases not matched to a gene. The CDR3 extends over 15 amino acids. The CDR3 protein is CASSPTSGGAHEQFF. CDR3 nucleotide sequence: TGTGCCAGCTCACCCACTAGCGGGGGGGCCCATGAGCAGTTCTTC.

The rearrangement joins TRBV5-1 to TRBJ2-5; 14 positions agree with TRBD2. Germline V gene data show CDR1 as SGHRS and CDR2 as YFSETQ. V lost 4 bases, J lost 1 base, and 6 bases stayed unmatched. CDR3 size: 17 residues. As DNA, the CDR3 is TGCGCCAGCAGCGCGGGACTAGCGGGGGTCATCCAAGAGACCCAGTACTTC. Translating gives CASSAGLAGVIQETQYF.

CDR3 nucleotides: TGTGCCAGCAGTTTATGGCCCCCGGGGGTTGATGGCTACACCTTC. It translates to CASSLWPPGVDGYTF. The V gene is TRBV28, the J gene TRBJ1-2, with D tentatively TRBD1 (5 bases). Germline CDR1 MDHEN, CDR2 SYDVKM. Trimming took off 0 bases at V and 6 bases at J, with 14 bases between the two ends. The CDR3 is 15 amino acids.

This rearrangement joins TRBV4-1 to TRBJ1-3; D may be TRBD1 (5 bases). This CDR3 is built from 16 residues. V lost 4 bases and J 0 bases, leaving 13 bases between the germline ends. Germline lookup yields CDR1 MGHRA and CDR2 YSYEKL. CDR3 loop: CASSREPDISGNTIYF. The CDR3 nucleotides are TGCGCCAGCAGCCGAGAACCGGACATCTCTGGAAACACCATATATTTT.

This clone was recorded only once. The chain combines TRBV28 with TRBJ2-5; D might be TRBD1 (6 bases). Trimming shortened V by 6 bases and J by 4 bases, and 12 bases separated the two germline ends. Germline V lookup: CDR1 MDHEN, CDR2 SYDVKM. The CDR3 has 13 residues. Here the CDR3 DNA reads TGTGCCAGCAGGCAGCAGGGGCCAGAGACCCAGTACTTC. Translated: CASRQQGPETQYF. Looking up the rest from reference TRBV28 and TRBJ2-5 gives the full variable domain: DVKVTQSSRYLVKRTGEKVFLECVQDMDHENMFWYRQDPGLGLRLIYFSYDVKMKEKGDIPEGYSVSREKKERFSLILESASTNQTSMYLCASRQQGPETQYFGPGTRLLVL.

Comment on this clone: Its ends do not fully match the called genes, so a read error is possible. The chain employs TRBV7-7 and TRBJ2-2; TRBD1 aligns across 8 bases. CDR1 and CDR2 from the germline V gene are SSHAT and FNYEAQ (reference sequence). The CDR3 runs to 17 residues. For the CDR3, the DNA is TGTGCTAGCAGCTTACTTCCGGACAGGGCGAACACTGGGGAGCTGTTTTTT. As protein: CASSLLPDRANTGELFF.

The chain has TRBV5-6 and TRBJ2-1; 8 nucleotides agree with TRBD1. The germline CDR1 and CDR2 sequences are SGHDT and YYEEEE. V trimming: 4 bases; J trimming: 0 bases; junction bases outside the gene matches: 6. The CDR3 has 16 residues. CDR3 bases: TGTGCCAGCAGCCGCTGGACAGGGAACTCCTACAATGAGCAGTTCTTC. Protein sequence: CASSRWTGNSYNEQFF.

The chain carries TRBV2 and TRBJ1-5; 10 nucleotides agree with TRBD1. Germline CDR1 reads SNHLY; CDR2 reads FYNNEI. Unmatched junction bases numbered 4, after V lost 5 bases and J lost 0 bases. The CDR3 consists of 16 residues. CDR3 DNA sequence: TGTGCCAGCAGTTCCGGACAGGGGGATAGCAATCAGCCCCAGCATTTT. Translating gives CASSSGQGDSNQPQHF.